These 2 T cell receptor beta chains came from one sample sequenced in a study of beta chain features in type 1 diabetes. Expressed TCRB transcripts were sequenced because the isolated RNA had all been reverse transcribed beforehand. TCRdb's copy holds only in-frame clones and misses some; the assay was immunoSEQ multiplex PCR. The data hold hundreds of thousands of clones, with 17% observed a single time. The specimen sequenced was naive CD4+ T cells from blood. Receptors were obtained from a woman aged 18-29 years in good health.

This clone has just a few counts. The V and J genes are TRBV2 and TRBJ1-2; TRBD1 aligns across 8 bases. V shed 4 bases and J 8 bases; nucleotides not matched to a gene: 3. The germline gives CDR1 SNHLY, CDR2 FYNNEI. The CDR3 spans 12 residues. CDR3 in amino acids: CASSGQGSGYTF. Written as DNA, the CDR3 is TGTGCCAGCAGTGGACAGGGGTCCGGCTACACCTTC.

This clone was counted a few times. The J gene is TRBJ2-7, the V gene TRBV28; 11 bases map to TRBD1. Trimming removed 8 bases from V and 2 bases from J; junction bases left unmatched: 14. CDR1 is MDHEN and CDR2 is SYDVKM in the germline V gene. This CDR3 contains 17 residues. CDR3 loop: CASSLPLGQGEPYEQYF. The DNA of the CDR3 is TGTGCCAGCTCCCTACCTCTGGGACAGGGGGAGCCCTACGAGCAGTACTTC.